There are a few counts of the clone carrying this T cell receptor beta chain. The record originates from a study of T-cell memory formation after mild COVID-19. The germline gives CDR1 SGHNT, CDR2 YENEEA. V gave up 1 base and J gave up 6 bases, with 5 bases separating them. There are 12 residues in the CDR3. MiXCR, run by TCRdb on the 5' RACE reads, gives a single entry per CDR3 protein. The data contain roughly 48,000 distinct CDR3 sequences, around 25% of them singletons. The chain combines TRBV11-3 with TRBJ2-3, with a weak D call TRBD2 (5 bases). The sequenced material came from PBMCs or a T cell subset sorted from them (not recorded which). This clonotype was sampled from a man between 18 and 29 years old who had mild COVID-19 (a few samples of this study predate the infection). Cell type and time point are not known. In DNA form, the CDR3 reads TGTGCCAGCAGCTTAGGGGAGGATACGCAGTATTTT. Its protein product is CASSLGEDTQYF.